These 20 T cell receptor beta chains were sequenced from one sample in a study of tumor and adjacent non-tumor tissue in lung cancer. Three rounds of nested PCR, following a modified ARM-PCR protocol, produced the TCRbeta library. In TCRdb, the multiplex PCR reads were re-called with MiXCR into one record per CDR3 protein. The profile covers 200,000 to 250,000 distinct CDR3 sequences, with about 76% appearing a single time and roughly a quarter taken by the ten largest. This sample's RNA came from whole unsorted tissue. The specimen was lung tumor tissue. These TCRs come from a man aged 55 to 70 with non-small cell lung cancer.

Points on this clonotype: One base away lies a much larger clone, so this may be a sequencing read error. This chain joins TRBV20-1 and TRBJ2-5, with D perhaps TRBD2 (6 bases). Germline CDR1 and CDR2: DFQATT and SNEGSKA (reference sequence). The ends were cut back, 3 bases at V and 5 bases at J, with 19 bases in the middle. CDR3 length: 15 residues. Written as DNA, the CDR3 is TGCAGTGCTAGTAGTCTATCGGGAGCTCGTGAGACCCAGTACTTC. Protein product: CSASSLSGARETQYF.

On this clonotype itself: Germline is not matched at one junction end, which may reflect a read error. The J gene is TRBJ1-1, the V gene TRBV12-3 or TRBV12-4; D gene unclear. The CDR3 covers 15 residues. The CDR3 loop reads CASNPGTLRETEGFF. The CDR3 bases are TGTGCCAGCAATCCGGGTACGCTTAGGGAGACTGAAGGTTTCTTT.

Remarks on this clonotype: The junction differs from germline at one of its ends, possibly a read error. The chain combines TRBV11-2 with TRBJ2-5; D gene uncertain. The CDR3 runs 13 residues. The germline V gene has CDR1 SGHAT and CDR2 FQNNGV. DNA for the CDR3: TGTGCCAGTAGCTCTACATGGGAAGAGACCCAATACTTC. Amino acids: CASSSTWEETQYF.

As regards this clonotype: No conserved phenylalanine or tryptophan is present at the end of the CDR3, so a read error is the likely explanation. The DNA is omitted, as the CDR3 cannot be located on it reliably, and the CDR3 follows TCRdb's listing. The chain carries TRBV6-1 and TRBJ2-5; the DNA was not compared with TRBD1, the D call given in the table. The CDR3 is 13 amino acids in total, end residues counted. The germline V gene encodes CDR1 MNHNS and CDR2 SASEGT. CDR3: CASSLTGSETQYL.

This clonotype was seen repeatedly, ten times or more. The rearrangement links TRBV6-1 to TRBJ1-2; weak D call: TRBD1 (6 bases). Trimming cost V 6 bases and J 2 bases, with 13 bases left between them. The CDR3 covers 14 residues. Germline V lookup: CDR1 MNHNS, CDR2 SASEGT. The CDR3 nucleotides are TGTGCCAGCAGATATACGGACAGAAACTATGGCTACACCTTC. Translation gives CASRYTDRNYGYTF.

The rearrangement links TRBV20-1 to TRBJ2-5; 9 positions agree with TRBD1. The CDR3 is 13 residues long. The germline V gene encodes CDR1 DFQATT and CDR2 SNEGSKA (reference sequence). V trimming: 7 bases; J trimming: 4 bases; junction bases outside the gene matches: 7. CDR3 nucleotides: TGCAGTGTTAAGAGGACAGGGGCAGAGACCCAGTACTTC. This gives the protein CSVKRTGAETQYF.

This clonotype was counted only a few times. A read error may account for a junction end that differs from germline. V usage is TRBV6-5 and J usage is TRBJ2-5, with D perhaps matching TRBD1 or TRBD2 (7 bases each). Per the germline V gene, CDR1 is MNHEY and CDR2 is SVGAGI. The CDR3 extends over 14 amino acids. The CDR3 coding sequence is TGCGCCAGCAGTGATACCGGGACAGCGGGGTCCCAGTACTTC. Amino acids: CASSDTGTAGSQYF.

As for this clonotype: Possible read error: a much larger clone is one base away. For the CDR3, the DNA is TGCAGCGCCCCGGACCTTAGGAAAGGAGAGATCCAGTACTTC. This sequence encodes CSAPDLRKGEIQYF. The V call is TRBV29-1, the J call TRBJ2-5, with D uncertain. This CDR3 has 14 amino acids. Germline V lookup: CDR1 SQVTM, CDR2 ANQGSEA.

In regard to this clonotype: The junction shows a germline mismatch at one end, possibly a read error. The chain combines TRBV20-1 with TRBJ2-2; 9 nucleotides align to TRBD2. The CDR3 runs 13 residues. CDR1 is DFQATT and CDR2 is SNEGSKA in the germline V gene (reference sequence). This CDR3 is CSARYSPSGERFF. CDR3 coding DNA: TGCAGTGCTAGATACTCGCCTAGCGGGGAGCGGTTTTTT.

The chain combines TRBV20-1 with TRBJ1-5; D uncertain. With 4 bases removed from V and 3 bases from J, the gap between germline ends came to 10 bases. The length of the CDR3 is 13 residues. Germline CDR1 is DFQATT and CDR2 is SNEGSKA (reference sequence). The CDR3 DNA follows: TGCAGTGCTAAAGGAAGTGCCAATCAGCCCCAGCATTTT. The encoded protein is CSAKGSANQPQHF.

A remark on this clonotype: Germline and junction disagree at one end, which may indicate a read error. CDR3 loop: CNAKIQGAYEQYF. The CDR3, as DNA: TGCAATGCTAAAATCCAGGGGGCCTACGAGCAGTACTTC. The chain couples TRBV20-1 to TRBJ2-7, with 7 bases that match TRBD1. From germline, CDR1 is DFQATT and CDR2 SNEGSKA (reference sequence). The CDR3 runs 13 residues.

The V and J genes are TRBV19 and TRBJ1-4; D remains unclear. The CDR3 extends over 14 amino acids. The V and J ends lost 3 bases and 8 bases respectively, with 13 bases between them. CDR1 and CDR2 (germline): LNHDA, SQIVND (reference sequence). The CDR3 region has the DNA TGTGCCAGTAGTATGGCAGCCAAGACGGAAAAACTGTTTTTT. Translated, it gives CASSMAAKTEKLFF.

On this clonotype: The CDR3 carries no conserved terminal phenylalanine or tryptophan, so it likely arises from a read error. The chain recombines TRBV10-2 with TRBJ2-1; D is possibly TRBD2 (6 bases). V lost 2 bases and J 3 bases, leaving 17 bases between the germline ends. The CDR3 length is 17 residues. Germline V gene lookup returns CDR1 WSHSY and CDR2 SAAADI. CDR3 bases: TGCGCCAGCAGTGAGCCCACCGGGCTAGCGCTCTACAATGAGCAGTTCTTA. Residues: CASSEPTGLALYNEQFL.

With respect to this clonotype: A read error may account for a junction end that differs from germline. The chain joins TRBV28 to TRBJ2-1; no clear D gene. This CDR3 is 15 amino acids long. Germline V gene sequence: CDR1 MDHEN, CDR2 SYDVKM. The CDR3 loop reads CASSPRIPVLNEQSF. The CDR3 DNA reads as TGTGCCAGCAGTCCCAGAATCCCAGTATTGAATGAGCAGTCCTTC. Full variable domain (missing parts from reference TRBV28 and TRBJ2-1): DVKVTQSSRYLVKRTGEKVFLECVQDMDHENMFWYRQDPGLGLRLIYFSYDVKMKEKGDIPEGYSVSREKKERFSLILESASTNQTSMYLCASSPRIPVLNEQSFGPGTRLTVL.

Comment on this clonotype: One end of the junction fails to match germline, which may point to a read error. The chain couples TRBV11-2 to TRBJ2-5; D perhaps matches TRBD2 (6 bases). The germline V gene encodes CDR1 SGHAT and CDR2 FQNNGV. The CDR3 runs to 16 residues. The CDR3 nucleotides read TGTGCCCGCAGCTCCACAATGGGGGGACCAAAGAAGACCCAGTACTTC. Translation gives CARSSTMGGPKKTQYF.

This clonotype was observed at least ten times. Written as DNA, the CDR3 is TGCAGTGCTCCGGGACTACACACCGGGGAGCTGTTTTTT. Encoded protein: CSAPGLHTGELFF. V gene TRBV20-1 combines with J gene TRBJ2-2, with 7 bases that match TRBD2. This CDR3 has 13 residues. Trimming at V came to 5 bases and at J to 3 bases, leaving 3 bases not matched to a gene. CDR1 is DFQATT, CDR2 SNEGSKA, per germline (reference sequence).

As for this clonotype: As the CDR3 is not closed by the conserved phenylalanine or tryptophan, this likely results from a read error. The chain carries TRBV11-3 and TRBJ2-3; a possible D gene is TRBD1 (5 bases). Germline CDR1 is SGHNT and CDR2 is YENEEA. The CDR3 covers 13 residues. The CDR3 DNA sequence: TGTGCCAGCAGCTCAATAGGGGCGGATAGGCAGTATTCT. This codes for CASSSIGADRQYS.

This clonotype was observed once. This rearrangement joins TRBV6-5 to TRBJ1-2, with D perhaps TRBD1 (6 bases). The CDR3 loop spans 13 amino acids. Trimming removed 7 bases at V and 8 bases at J, with 17 bases between. Germline V gene lookup returns CDR1 MNHEY and CDR2 SVGAGI. DNA of the CDR3: TGTGCCAGCAATACACTACAGGGCCGCGGCTACACCTTC. It codes for CASNTLQGRGYTF.

Note on this clonotype: The junction and the germline gene differ at one end; a read error may be behind it. J is TRBJ2-5 and V is TRBV11-1; D may be TRBD1 (6 bases). Looked up from germline, CDR1 is SGHAT and CDR2 is FQDESV (reference sequence). This CDR3 is built from 14 residues. CDR3 protein: CVSSLDRLQEAQYF. The CDR3 DNA follows: TGTGTCAGCAGCTTGGACAGACTACAAGAGGCCCAGTACTTC.

About this clonotype: A clone one base away is much larger, so this may be a read error. This chain connects TRBV29-1 to TRBJ2-5; TRBD1 agrees at 7 bases. CDR3 length: 14 amino acids. Germline-derived CDR1 and CDR2 are SQVTM and ANQGSEA. The DNA for the CDR3 is TGCACCATTCAACGACAGGGCTCGTGGGCGACCCAGTACTTC. Amino acid sequence: CTIQRQGSWATQYF.